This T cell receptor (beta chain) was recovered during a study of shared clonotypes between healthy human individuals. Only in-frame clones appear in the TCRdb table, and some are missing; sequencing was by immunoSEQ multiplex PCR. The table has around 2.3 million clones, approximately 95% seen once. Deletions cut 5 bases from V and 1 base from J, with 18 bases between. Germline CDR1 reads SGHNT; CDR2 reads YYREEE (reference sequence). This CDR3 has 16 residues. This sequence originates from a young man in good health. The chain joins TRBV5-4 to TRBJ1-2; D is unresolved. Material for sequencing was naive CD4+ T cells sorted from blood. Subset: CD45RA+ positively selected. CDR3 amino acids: CASRADREGFNYGYTF. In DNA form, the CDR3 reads TGTGCCAGCAGGGCCGACCGGGAGGGTTTTAACTATGGCTACACCTTC.